Below are 21 T cell receptor beta chains sequenced from a single sample in a study of blood T cells in healthy people across ages. A second roughly 7 to 12 cycle PCR used barcoded and J-beta primers. One entry per CDR3 protein, called by TCRdb with MiXCR from the 5' RACE reads. Of approximately 770,000 distinct CDR3 sequences listed, 55% to 70% are singletons. Material: blood. These receptors all stem from a man aged 30-40 years in good health.

This chain links TRBV6-5 with TRBJ2-1, with D perhaps matching TRBD1 or TRBD2 (5 bases each). Trimming stripped 0 bases from V and 8 bases from J, with 20 bases between. From germline, CDR1 is MNHEY and CDR2 SVGAGI. The CDR3 has 17 amino acids. CDR3 nucleotides: TGTGCCAGCAGTTACTCTAAGGGGACGAGACCTTATGATGAGCAGTTCTTC. This encodes CASSYSKGTRPYDEQFF.

The gene calls are TRBV5-1 and TRBJ2-2, with TRBD2 identical over 14 bases. The CDR3 covers 17 residues. Germline CDR1 reads SGHRS; CDR2 reads YFSETQ. With V trimmed by 4 bases and J by 5 bases, 7 bases remained unmatched. This CDR3 is CASSQQGLAGVTGELFF. CDR3 bases: TGCGCCAGCAGCCAACAGGGACTAGCGGGAGTTACCGGGGAGCTGTTTTTT.

This clonotype was seen only a few times. The CDR3 region is CSAQNQGPGNQPQHF. DNA for the CDR3: TGCAGTGCCCAAAACCAGGGGCCGGGCAATCAGCCCCAGCATTTT. The chain carries TRBV20-1 and TRBJ1-5, with D perhaps matching TRBD1 (6 bases). This CDR3 has 15 amino acids. Looked up from germline, CDR1 is DFQATT and CDR2 is SNEGSKA (reference sequence). The V end lost 6 bases, the J end lost 2 bases, and 17 bases lay between the germline ends.

This chain links TRBV20-1 with TRBJ2-2; unclear D gene. CDR3 size: 12 residues. Germline V gene data show CDR1 as DFQATT and CDR2 as SNEGSKA (reference sequence). Trimming cost V 4 bases and J 7 bases, with 10 bases left between them. The CDR3 region has the DNA TGCAGTGCTACCCGTATCGGCGGGGAGCTGTTTTTT. Protein product: CSATRIGGELFF.

This clonotype showed up many times. The V gene is TRBV7-7, the J gene TRBJ1-1; D remains unclear. The CDR3 length is 13 residues. Deletions cut 1 base from V and 0 bases from J, with 3 bases between. Germline V gene lookup returns CDR1 SSHAT and CDR2 FNYEAQ (reference sequence). CDR3 residues: CASSLEVNTEAFF. The CDR3 DNA reads as TGTGCCAGCAGCTTAGAGGTGAACACTGAAGCTTTCTTT.

The rearrangement joins TRBV4-1 to TRBJ2-2, with 11 bases lining up with TRBD2. Unmatched junction bases numbered 4, after V lost 2 bases and J lost 5 bases. This CDR3 has 16 residues. Germline CDR1 is MGHRA and CDR2 is YSYEKL. The CDR3: CASSQHSGGATGELFF. As DNA, the CDR3 is TGCGCCAGCAGCCAACATAGCGGGGGGGCTACCGGGGAGCTGTTTTTT.

This clonotype was observed a few times. This sequence joins TRBV4-3 and TRBJ2-7; D is unresolved. This CDR3 spans 16 amino acids. V lost 0 bases and J 6 bases, leaving 18 bases between the germline ends. Germline CDR1 LGHNA, CDR2 YSLEER. CDR3 in DNA: TGCGCCAGCAGCCAAGATGAATCGGCACTGATGGGCGAGCAGTACTTC. Amino acid sequence: CASSQDESALMGEQYF.

V usage is TRBV20-1 and J usage is TRBJ1-1; TRBD1 is a possible D gene (5 bases). Per germline, CDR1 DFQATT and CDR2 SNEGSKA (reference sequence). Trimming stripped 0 bases from V and 2 bases from J, with 10 bases between. The CDR3 sequence is 14 residues long. CDR3 in amino acids: CSARDGAANTEAFF. DNA for the CDR3: TGCAGTGCTAGAGATGGGGCAGCAAACACTGAAGCTTTCTTT.

The chain combines TRBV28 with TRBJ1-1; maybe TRBD1 (6 bases). V was shortened by 2 bases and J by 0 bases, with 16 bases between the two germline ends. There are 17 residues in the CDR3. Germline V gene sequence: CDR1 MDHEN, CDR2 SYDVKM. CDR3 nucleotides: TGTGCCAGCAGTTTACCCCTTTTGGCAGGGGTGAACACTGAAGCTTTCTTT. Protein product: CASSLPLLAGVNTEAFF.

The V and J genes are TRBV29-1 and TRBJ2-3; the match to TRBD2 covers 7 bases. Germline assignment: CDR1 SQVTM and CDR2 ANQGSEA. The V gene end was trimmed by 6 bases and the J gene end by 4 bases; junction bases not matched to a gene: 10. The CDR3 length is 14 residues. CDR3: CSVTSYLGADTQYF. CDR3 DNA: TGCAGCGTGACTAGCTACCTTGGGGCAGATACGCAGTATTTT.

V and J are TRBV29-1 and TRBJ2-3, with 8 bases aligning to TRBD2. V was pared by 7 bases and J by 2 bases, with 5 bases of the junction left unmatched. CDR3 size: 13 residues. The germline V gene has CDR1 SQVTM and CDR2 ANQGSEA. Here the CDR3 DNA reads TGCAGCGGGGCGGGAGGAGTCACAGATACGCAGTATTTT. Translation: CSGAGGVTDTQYF.

V usage is TRBV11-2 and J usage is TRBJ2-1; 14 positions agree with TRBD2. Trimming cost V 5 bases and J 9 bases; bases outside gene matches: 3. The germline gives CDR1 SGHAT, CDR2 FQNNGV. This CDR3 region has 14 residues. CDR3 residues: CASSTGTSGSEQFF. CDR3 DNA sequence: TGTGCCAGCAGCACCGGGACTAGCGGGAGTGAGCAGTTCTTC.

As DNA, the CDR3 is TGTGCCAGCAGCCATGACCTCCGATCGAGCCCCGGGAATGAAAAACTGTTTTTT. It encodes CASSHDLRSSPGNEKLFF. The genes are TRBV4-2 and TRBJ1-4; no reliable D call. V lost 3 bases and J lost 5, with 22 bases in between. This CDR3 comprises 18 residues. The germline CDR1 and CDR2 sequences are LGHNA and YNFKEQ.

The V and J genes are TRBV10-3 and TRBJ1-2; TRBD1 might be the D (6 bases). Germline V lookup: CDR1 ENHRY, CDR2 SYGVKD. V lost 5 bases and J lost 8, with 21 bases in between. CDR3 size: 15 residues. The CDR3 DNA follows: TGTGCCATCAGTACGAGCAGGGGAGGGGGTTACGGCTACACCTTC. This translates into CAISTSRGGGYGYTF.

This chain connects TRBV24-1 to TRBJ2-3; no reliable D call. Germline assignment: CDR1 KGHDR and CDR2 SFDVKD. The CDR3 loop spans 13 amino acids. The V and J ends lost 3 bases and 0 bases respectively, with 3 bases between them. CDR3 in DNA: TGTGCCACCAGTGATGACAGCACAGATACGCAGTATTTT. Protein product: CATSDDSTDTQYF.

The CDR3 nucleotides read TGCAGCGCTAGACTGGACTACAATGAGCAGTTCTTC. Translating it yields CSARLDYNEQFF. The rearrangement uses TRBV29-1 and TRBJ2-1; D is undetermined. V gave up 7 bases and J gave up 3 bases, with 10 bases separating them. This CDR3 spans 12 amino acids. Looked up from germline, CDR1 is SQVTM and CDR2 is ANQGSEA.

This clonotype has more than one count but fewer than ten. The gene calls are TRBV2 and TRBJ2-7; a weak D match, TRBD1 (6 bases). Germline values: CDR1 SNHLY, CDR2 FYNNEI. The CDR3 is 14 residues long. Trimming cost V 0 bases and J 4 bases, with 10 bases left between them. The CDR3 sequence: CASSEAQGLYEQYF. The CDR3 DNA reads TGTGCCAGCAGTGAAGCGCAGGGGCTTTACGAGCAGTACTTC.

This chain joins TRBV2 and TRBJ2-7; D may be TRBD1 or TRBD2 (5 bases each). This CDR3 comprises 15 residues. V lost 5 bases and J 1 base, leaving 15 bases between the germline ends. Germline CDR1 SNHLY, CDR2 FYNNEI. For the CDR3, the DNA is TGTGCCAGCAGTCCCTGGGACGGATTGTCCTACGAGCAGTACTTC. Translating it yields CASSPWDGLSYEQYF. Using reference TRBV2 and TRBJ2-7 for the parts outside the CDR3, the full variable domain is EPEVTQTPSHQVTQMGQEVILRCVPISNHLYFYWYRQILGQKVEFLVSFYNNEISEKSEIFDDQFSVERPDGSNFTLKIRSTKLEDSAMYFCASSPWDGLSYEQYFGPGTRLTVT.

The chain's CDR3 is CASRPPAESPLHF. The CDR3 DNA reads as TGTGCCAGCAGACCCCCAGCGGAGTCACCCCTCCACTTT. J is TRBJ1-6 and V is TRBV6-2 or TRBV6-3, with D hard to call. V was cut by 6 bases and J by 10 bases, with 13 bases left in between. The CDR3 is 13 amino acids. Germline V CDR1 and CDR2: MNHEY, SVGEGT.

As for this clonotype: Sequence at one end of the junction differs from germline and may be a read error. The chain links TRBV5-1 to TRBJ2-5; 9 bases are a match to TRBD2. The CDR3 spans 16 residues. Germline-derived CDR1 and CDR2 are SGHRS and YFSETQ. The CDR3 protein is CASSLSGLAIQETQYF. DNA of the CDR3: TGTGCCAGCAGCCTTTCTGGACTAGCGATCCAAGAGACCCAGTACTTC.

CDR3 in amino acids: CASSSPRAGDSPLHF. The DNA for the CDR3 is TGTGCCAGCAGCTCTCCTAGGGCCGGGGATTCACCCCTCCACTTT. V and J are TRBV7-2 and TRBJ1-6, with D unresolved. The CDR3 has 15 amino acids. V was trimmed by 4 bases and J by 8 bases, leaving 15 bases between them. The V gene's germline CDR1 is SGHTA and CDR2 FQGNSA.